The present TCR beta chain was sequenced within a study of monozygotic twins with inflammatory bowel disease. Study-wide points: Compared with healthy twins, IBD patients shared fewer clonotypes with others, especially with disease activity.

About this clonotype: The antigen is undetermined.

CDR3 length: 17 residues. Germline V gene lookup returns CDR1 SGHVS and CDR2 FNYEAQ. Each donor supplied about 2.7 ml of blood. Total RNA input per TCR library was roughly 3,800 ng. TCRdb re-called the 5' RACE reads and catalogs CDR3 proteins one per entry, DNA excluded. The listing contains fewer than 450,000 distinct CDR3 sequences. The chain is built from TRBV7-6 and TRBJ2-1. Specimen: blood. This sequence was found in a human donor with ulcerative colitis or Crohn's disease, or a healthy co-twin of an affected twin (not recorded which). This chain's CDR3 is CASSLLNEYTQDNEQFF.